This T cell receptor (beta chain) was observed in a study of blood T cell repertoires in COVID-19. Study-level background: Sources were T cells, B-cell-depleted T cells, or PBMCs; the material itself was cDNA or gDNA.

In the original analysis: Estimates of nucleated cell counts were drawn from the amplification of reference gene primers. This table comes from immunoSEQ multiplex PCR, and its TCRdb copy is limited to in-frame clones, with some not included. V, J and clone size reflect that table, while D and trimming were determined from the DNA. Of about 200,000 clones in the sample, about 83% were seen once. CDR1 and CDR2 (germline): MDHEN, SYDVKM. CDR3 length: 11 residues. With 6 bases removed from V and 3 bases from J, the gap between germline ends came to 6 bases. People in the exposed group encountered a COVID-19 case within 2 weeks before entering the study.

Specimen: PBMCs or T cells enriched from blood (not recorded which). The rearrangement links TRBV28 to TRBJ2-7; D uncertain. This receptor was obtained from a woman aged 45-60 years who had been exposed to COVID-19. The CDR3 loop is CASRNSYEQYF. In nucleotides, the CDR3 is TGTGCCAGCAGAAACAGCTACGAGCAGTACTTC.